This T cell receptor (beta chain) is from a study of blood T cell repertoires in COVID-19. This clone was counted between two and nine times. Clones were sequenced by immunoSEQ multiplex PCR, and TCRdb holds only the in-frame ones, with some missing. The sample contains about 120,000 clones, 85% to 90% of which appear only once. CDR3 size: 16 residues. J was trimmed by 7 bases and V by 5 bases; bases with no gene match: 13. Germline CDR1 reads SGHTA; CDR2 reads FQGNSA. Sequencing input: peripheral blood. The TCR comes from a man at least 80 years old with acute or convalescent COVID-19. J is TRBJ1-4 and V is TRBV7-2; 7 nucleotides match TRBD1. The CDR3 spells CASSLYSGQDGEKLFF. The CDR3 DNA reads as TGTGCCAGCAGCCTATATTCCGGACAGGACGGTGAAAAACTGTTTTTT.